This passage covers 21 T cell receptor beta chains from one sample sequenced in a study of OX40 agonist ivuxolimab in advanced cancers. Libraries were prepared by immunoSEQ multiplex PCR; TCRdb keeps only in-frame clonotypes and omits some of them. The repertoire consists of around 13,000 clones, with approximately 80% occurring once and the leading ten covering roughly 39%. The sample consisted of CD4+ or CD8+ T cells sorted from blood, taken in a trial of the OX40 agonist ivuxolimab. Source of these receptors: an adult with an advanced solid tumor such as melanoma, head and neck, liver or kidney cancer.

V gene TRBV18 combines with J gene TRBJ2-3; D is unresolved. Between the trimmed V and J ends, which lost 3 bases and 5 bases, there was a span of 6 bases. CDR1 KGHSH and CDR2 LQKENI come from the germline V gene. There are 12 residues in the CDR3. The CDR3 loop is CASSPFVDTQYF. The CDR3, as DNA: TGTGCCAGCTCACCGTTTGTAGATACGCAGTATTTT.

CDR3 DNA: TGTGCCAGCAGCCCTCTAGCGGTGATGGGGGAGCTGTTTTTT. It translates to CASSPLAVMGELFF. V is TRBV27 and J is TRBJ2-2; 7 bases align to TRBD2. In germline, CDR1 is MNHEY, CDR2 SMNVEV (reference sequence). This CDR3 has 14 amino acids. Trimming at V came to 6 bases and at J to 8 bases, leaving 9 bases not matched to a gene.

This clone is a singleton in its sample. This CDR3 reads CATSTDSPETQYF. The CDR3 region has the DNA TGTGCCACCAGCACGGACAGTCCAGAGACCCAGTACTTC. This chain uses TRBV15 with TRBJ2-5; perhaps TRBD1 as D (6 bases). Germline-derived CDR1 and CDR2 are LNHNV and YYDKDF (reference sequence). The CDR3 runs 13 residues. Trimming pared 4 bases from V and 4 bases from J, leaving 10 bases between. Drawing the rest from reference TRBV15 and TRBJ2-5, the complete variable domain is DAMVIQNPRYQVTQFGKPVTLSCSQTLNHNVMYWYQQKSSQAPKLLFHYYDKDFNNEADTPDNFQSRRPNTSFCFLDIRSPGLGDTAMYLCATSTDSPETQYFGPGTRLLVL.

The table lists this clone with a count of one. V gene TRBV19 combines with J gene TRBJ2-5; no clear D gene. V was shortened by 3 bases and J by 5 bases, with 7 bases between the two germline ends. In germline, CDR1 is LNHDA, CDR2 SQIVND (reference sequence). The CDR3 is 12 amino acids. CDR3 DNA: TGTGCCAGTAGTATTGGGATGGAGACCCAGTACTTC. It yields the protein CASSIGMETQYF.

The rearrangement uses TRBV11-2 and TRBJ2-3, with 7 positions matching TRBD1. V shed 7 bases and J 4 bases; nucleotides not matched to a gene: 5. Per the germline V gene, CDR1 is SGHAT and CDR2 is FQNNGV. The CDR3 has 13 residues. This chain's CDR3 is CASNQQGPDTQYF. The DNA of the CDR3 is TGTGCCAGCAACCAACAGGGGCCAGATACGCAGTATTTT.

By its share, this clone is medium-sized (0.01 to 0.1%). The genes are TRBV6-5 and TRBJ2-5, with TRBD1 as a possible D gene (6 bases). The CDR3 covers 12 residues. V was shortened by 6 bases and J by 5 bases, with 10 bases between the two germline ends. Germline V gives CDR1 MNHEY, CDR2 SVGAGI. CDR3 coding DNA: TGTGCCAGCAGGGACAGTTCTGAGACCCAGTACTTC. This encodes CASRDSSETQYF.

The gene calls are TRBV18 and TRBJ2-3; D ambiguous. CDR3 size: 15 residues. The ends were cut back, 1 base at V and 2 bases at J, with 10 bases in the middle. Germline CDR1 reads KGHSH; CDR2 reads LQKENI. The CDR3, as DNA: TGTGCCAGCTCACCACAAGCCGAAATCACAGATACGCAGTATTTT. This translates into CASSPQAEITDTQYF.

The chain links TRBV27 to TRBJ2-7, with 7 positions matching TRBD2. Trimming at V came to 6 bases and at J to 6 bases, leaving 8 bases not matched to a gene. The CDR3 covers 13 residues. The germline V gene has CDR1 MNHEY and CDR2 SMNVEV (reference sequence). As DNA, the CDR3 is TGTGCCAGCAGGAGTGGGAGGGCCGTCGAGCAGTACTTC. As protein: CASRSGRAVEQYF.

The chain has TRBV19 and TRBJ2-3; a weak D match, TRBD1 (5 bases). The length of the CDR3 is 19 residues. Germline V gives CDR1 LNHDA, CDR2 SQIVND (reference sequence). Trimming took 3 bases from V and 2 from J, leaving 24 bases between them. The CDR3 bases are TGTGCCAGTAGTATTGGACCCCGCACAGGATTCTCTCTCACAGATACGCAGTATTTT. Protein sequence: CASSIGPRTGFSLTDTQYF.

V is TRBV29-1 and J is TRBJ1-2, with D possibly being TRBD1 (6 bases). CDR3 length equals 12 residues. Looked up from germline, CDR1 is SQVTM and CDR2 is ANQGSEA. Trimming removed 5 bases from V and 2 bases from J, with 9 bases in between. The CDR3 DNA is TGCAGCGTTTCGCAGGGGAACTATGGCTACACCTTC. It translates to CSVSQGNYGYTF.

The chain employs TRBV27 and TRBJ1-1; D may be TRBD1 (5 bases). This CDR3 is 13 amino acids long. V lost 7 bases and J 0 bases, leaving 9 bases between the germline ends. Germline loops: CDR1 MNHEY, CDR2 SMNVEV (reference sequence). CDR3 amino acids: CASMGLLNTEAFF. The CDR3 nucleotides are TGTGCCAGCATGGGGCTCTTGAACACTGAAGCTTTCTTT.

This chain uses TRBV6-6 with TRBJ2-2; a weak D match, TRBD1 (5 bases). Germline assignment: CDR1 MNHNY and CDR2 SVGAGI (reference sequence). CDR3 length: 13 amino acids. V was shortened by 2 bases and J by 8 bases, with 9 bases between the two germline ends. The CDR3 nucleotides are TGTGCCAGCAGTTACCAGGGTAGGGGGGAGCTGTTTTTT. This sequence encodes CASSYQGRGELFF.

The chain employs TRBV19 and TRBJ1-1; TRBD1 matches at 7 bases. The CDR3 is 14 residues long. With 7 bases clipped from V and 1 base from J, the junction kept 6 bases outside the gene matches. Germline assignment: CDR1 LNHDA and CDR2 SQIVND (reference sequence). The CDR3 DNA is TGTGCCAGTATTACGACAGGGCCGAACACTGAAGCTTTCTTT. Translation: CASITTGPNTEAFF.

This clone was found once. The chain is built from TRBV19 and TRBJ2-7; TRBD2 aligns across 12 bases. Unmatched junction bases numbered 5, after V lost 4 bases and J lost 4 bases. This CDR3 region has 15 residues. Germline V CDR1 and CDR2: LNHDA, SQIVND (reference sequence). In DNA form, the CDR3 reads TGTGCCAGTAGTACTTCTAGCGGGAGGGTATACGAGCAGTACTTC. The encoded protein is CASSTSSGRVYEQYF.

V and J are TRBV6-4 and TRBJ2-5, with TRBD1 matching 8 bases. Germline CDR1 reads MRHNA; CDR2 reads SNTAGT. The CDR3 is 17 amino acids. The V gene end was trimmed by 0 bases and the J gene end by 3 bases; junction bases not matched to a gene: 9. CDR3 nucleotide sequence: TGTGCCAGCAGTGACTCCCTAGCGACAGGGGCGAAAGAGACCCAGTACTTC. Translation: CASSDSLATGAKETQYF.

The rearrangement links TRBV28 to TRBJ2-7; TRBD1 matches 11 bases. Trimming cost V 4 bases and J 4 bases; bases outside gene matches: 3. The germline CDR1 and CDR2 sequences are MDHEN and SYDVKM. The CDR3 is made up of 14 amino acids. Here the CDR3 DNA reads TGTGCCAGCAGTTCTAGGGACAGGGGGTACGAGCAGTACTTC. As protein: CASSSRDRGYEQYF.

V usage is TRBV5-1 and J usage is TRBJ2-1; 12 bases agree with TRBD1. The trim removed 2 bases at V and 8 bases at J, leaving 8 bases unmatched. The germline V gene has CDR1 SGHRS and CDR2 YFSETQ. This CDR3 spans 16 amino acids. CDR3 amino acids: CASSFQGQGASDEQFF. In nucleotides, the CDR3 is TGCGCCAGCAGCTTTCAGGGACAGGGGGCTTCCGATGAGCAGTTCTTC.

The V and J genes are TRBV19 and TRBJ2-1, with D perhaps assigned TRBD1 or TRBD2 (6 bases each). V dropped 9 bases and J dropped 0 bases, with 15 bases sitting between them. Germline CDR1 and CDR2: LNHDA and SQIVND (reference sequence). This CDR3 comprises 15 residues. CDR3 residues: CASSRGGSSYNEQFF. CDR3 nucleotides: TGTGCCAGCTCCCGAGGGGGGAGCTCCTACAATGAGCAGTTCTTC. Together with reference TRBV19 and TRBJ2-1, the CDR3 gives the full variable domain: DGGITQSPKYLFRKEGQNVTLSCEQNLNHDAMYWYRQDPGQGLRLIYYSQIVNDFQKGDIAEGYSVSREKKESFPLTVTSAQKNPTAFYLCASSRGGSSYNEQFFGPGTRLTVL.

CDR3 sequence reads: CASSLSKQGNSYEQYF. The DNA of the CDR3 is TGTGCCAGCAGTTTATCCAAACAGGGAAACTCCTACGAGCAGTACTTC. The gene calls are TRBV27 and TRBJ2-7, with D maybe TRBD1 (6 bases). Deletions cut 0 bases from V and 0 bases from J, with 12 bases between. Germline CDR1 is MNHEY and CDR2 is SMNVEV (reference sequence). The CDR3 contains 16 residues.

The rearrangement uses TRBV19 and TRBJ2-7; no reliable D call. In germline, CDR1 is LNHDA, CDR2 SQIVND (reference sequence). The CDR3 length is 13 residues. Trimming pared 5 bases from V and 0 bases from J, leaving 8 bases between. The CDR3 is CASSPSSSYEQYF. The CDR3 DNA follows: TGTGCCAGTAGTCCGTCGAGCTCCTACGAGCAGTACTTC. The full variable domain, in which reference TRBV19 and TRBJ2-7 provide the parts outside the CDR3, is DGGITQSPKYLFRKEGQNVTLSCEQNLNHDAMYWYRQDPGQGLRLIYYSQIVNDFQKGDIAEGYSVSREKKESFPLTVTSAQKNPTAFYLCASSPSSSYEQYFGPGTRLTVT.

The CDR3 DNA follows: TGTGCCAGCAGCTCCTCTCTGGACTCTACCTACAATGAGCAGTTCTTC. Amino acids: CASSSSLDSTYNEQFF. The chain is built from TRBV11-1 and TRBJ2-1; a weak D match, TRBD2 (5 bases). CDR1 is SGHAT, CDR2 FQDESV, per germline (reference sequence). The germline V and J ends were trimmed by 4 bases and 2 bases, with 15 bases remaining between them. The CDR3 covers 16 residues.